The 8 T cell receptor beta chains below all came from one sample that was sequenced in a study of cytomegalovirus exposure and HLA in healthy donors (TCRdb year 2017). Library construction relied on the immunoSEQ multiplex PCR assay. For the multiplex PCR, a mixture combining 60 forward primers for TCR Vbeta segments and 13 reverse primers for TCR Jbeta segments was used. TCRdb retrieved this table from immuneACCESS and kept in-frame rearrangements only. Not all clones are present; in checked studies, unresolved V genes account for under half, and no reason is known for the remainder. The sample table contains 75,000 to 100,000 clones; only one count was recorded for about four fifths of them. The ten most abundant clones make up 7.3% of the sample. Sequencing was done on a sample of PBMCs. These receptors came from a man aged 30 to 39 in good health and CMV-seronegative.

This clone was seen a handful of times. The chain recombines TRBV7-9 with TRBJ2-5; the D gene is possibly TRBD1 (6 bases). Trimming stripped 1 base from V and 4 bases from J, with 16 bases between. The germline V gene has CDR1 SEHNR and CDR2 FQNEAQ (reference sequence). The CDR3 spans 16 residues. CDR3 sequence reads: CASSLVRLWTVETQYF. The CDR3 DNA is TGTGCCAGCAGCTTAGTTCGGCTTTGGACAGTAGAGACCCAGTACTTC. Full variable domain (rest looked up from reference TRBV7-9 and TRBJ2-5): DTGVSQNPRHKITKRGQNVTFRCDPISEHNRLYWYRQTLGQGPEFLTYFQNEAQLEKSRLLSDRFSAERPKGSFSTLEIQRTEQGDSAMYLCASSLVRLWTVETQYFGPGTRLLVL.

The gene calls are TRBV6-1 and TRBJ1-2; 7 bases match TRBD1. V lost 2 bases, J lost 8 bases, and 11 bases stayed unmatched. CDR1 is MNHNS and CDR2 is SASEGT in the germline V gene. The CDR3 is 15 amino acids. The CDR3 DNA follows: TGTGCCAGCAGTGAAATGGAGGAGGGGGCCGGGGGCTACACCTTC. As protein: CASSEMEEGAGGYTF.

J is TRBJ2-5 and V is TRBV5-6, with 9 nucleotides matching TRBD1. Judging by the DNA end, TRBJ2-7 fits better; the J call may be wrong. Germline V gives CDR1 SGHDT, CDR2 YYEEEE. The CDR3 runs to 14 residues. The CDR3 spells CASTGQGPLDEQYF. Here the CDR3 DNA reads TGTGCCAGCACAGGACAGGGGCCCCTCGACGAGCAGTACTTC.

DNA of the CDR3: TGTGCCTGGAGTGACTTTTTTAGCGGATTGAGCTCCTACGAGCAGTACTTC. It is translated as CAWSDFFSGLSSYEQYF. V and J are TRBV30 and TRBJ2-7; D is perhaps TRBD2 (6 bases). V was shortened by 1 base and J by 0 bases, with 19 bases between the two germline ends. Germline V gene data show CDR1 as GTSNPN and CDR2 as SVGIG (reference sequence). The CDR3 totals 17 residues.

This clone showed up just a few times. Here the CDR3 reads CASSIQKNRGRNQPQHF. The DNA for the CDR3 is TGTGCCAGTAGTATACAAAAAAACAGGGGGAGAAATCAGCCCCAGCATTTT. The chain employs TRBV19 and TRBJ1-5; 8 bases match TRBD1. This CDR3 comprises 17 residues. Germline V gene lookup returns CDR1 LNHDA and CDR2 SQIVND (reference sequence). The trim removed 2 bases at V and 4 bases at J, leaving 10 bases unmatched.

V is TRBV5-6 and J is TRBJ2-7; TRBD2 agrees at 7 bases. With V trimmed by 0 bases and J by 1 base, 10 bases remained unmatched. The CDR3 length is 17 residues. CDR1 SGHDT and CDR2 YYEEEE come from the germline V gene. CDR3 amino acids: CASSLGRGGGGSYEQYF. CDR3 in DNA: TGTGCCAGCAGCTTGGGTCGAGGCGGGGGTGGTTCCTACGAGCAGTACTTC.

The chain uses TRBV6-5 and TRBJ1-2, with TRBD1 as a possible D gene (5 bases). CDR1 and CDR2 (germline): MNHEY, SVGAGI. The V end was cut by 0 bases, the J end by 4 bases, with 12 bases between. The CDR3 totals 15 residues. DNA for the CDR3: TGTGCCAGCAGTTACTCGATGGGGGGTGGCTATGGCTACACCTTC. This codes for CASSYSMGGGYGYTF.

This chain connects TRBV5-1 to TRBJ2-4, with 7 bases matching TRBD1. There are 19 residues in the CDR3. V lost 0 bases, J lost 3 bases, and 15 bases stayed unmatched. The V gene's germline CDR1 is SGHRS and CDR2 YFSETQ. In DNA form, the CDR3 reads TGCGCCAGCAGCTTGGCTTGGAGACAGGGAGAAAGGGGCAAAAACATTCAGTACTTC. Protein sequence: CASSLAWRQGERGKNIQYF.